The present T cell receptor beta chain was sequenced within a study of T cells after yellow fever vaccination. Regarding the study as a whole: Booster sampling recovered most clones from primary vaccination (under 97% CD4, 88% CD8).

This clonotype was seen more than once but under ten times. Its antigen is unidentified. TCRdb fed the 5' RACE reads into MiXCR, producing one record per CDR3 protein. The sample includes some 500,000 distinct CDR3 sequences, roughly 13% seen only once; the top ten take about an eighth. The V gene lost 8 bases and the J gene lost 1 base, with 12 bases spanning the gap. This CDR3 spans 14 amino acids. Germline values: CDR1 MDHEN, CDR2 SYDVKM. The origin of this receptor is a man in his thirties or forties who received the YFV17D yellow fever vaccine. The sequencing here drew on PBMCs, taken on the day of the yellow fever booster vaccination. The V and J genes are TRBV28 and TRBJ1-5; D may be TRBD1 (5 bases). Written as DNA, the CDR3 is TGTGCCAGCGGAACAGGCGTGAGCAATCAGCCCCAGCATTTT. Protein: CASGTGVSNQPQHF.